The clone carrying this T cell receptor (beta chain) was counted between two and nine times. V lost 2 bases to trimming and J lost 7 bases; unmatched junction nucleotides: 3. The CDR3 runs to 14 residues. The germline CDR1 and CDR2 sequences are SGHTA and FQGTGA. The data are from a study of identical twins. TCRdb analysed the 5' RACE reads with MiXCR anew, one entry per CDR3 protein. The data hold a few hundred thousand distinct CDR3 sequences, with approximately 10% observed a single time. These same records also appear under a second study, on yellow fever vaccine responses in identical twins.

The receptor comes from a young woman in good health. Sequences were obtained from PBMCs. The chain joins TRBV7-3 to TRBJ2-7; 12 bases align to TRBD2. CDR3 in amino acids: CASSLLGLAGEQYF. CDR3 nucleotides: TGTGCCAGCAGCTTACTAGGACTAGCGGGGGAGCAGTACTTC.